Sequencing of this T cell receptor (beta chain) was carried out in a study of shared clonotypes between healthy human individuals. TCRdb's table, derived via immunoSEQ multiplex PCR, lists solely in-frame clones and lacks some. Of 2 million to 3 million clones in the sample, under 95% are singletons; the top ten hold roughly 0.36%. The CDR3 extends over 15 amino acids. In germline, CDR1 is SGHAT, CDR2 FQNNGV. V was clipped by 1 base and J by 0 bases, with 7 bases between them. Sequencing input: naive CD4+ T cells from PBMCs. Subset of the sample: CD45RA+ positively selected. This receptor was obtained from a man aged 18 to 29 in good health. Some clones in this sample may be carry-over from other donors' samples. The chain uses TRBV11-2 and TRBJ2-1; no reliable D call. CDR3 nucleotide sequence: TGTGCCAGCAGCTTAGCGGGCCTCTCCTACAATGAGCAGTTCTTC. Translation: CASSLAGLSYNEQFF.